Listed here are 14 T cell receptor beta chains from one sample, sequenced in a study of cytomegalovirus exposure and HLA in healthy donors. The PCR was carried out with 60 Vbeta primers and 13 Jbeta primers. Sequencing used immunoSEQ multiplex PCR; TCRdb keeps in-frame clones, though not all of them. The table includes over 150,000 clones, roughly nine tenths detected once. Sequenced input: PBMCs. All receptors come from a woman in her 30s in good health and CMV-seronegative.

This chain connects TRBV4-3 to TRBJ2-1, with 12 bases aligning to TRBD2. The germline gives CDR1 LGHNA, CDR2 YSLEER. The CDR3 covers 20 residues. Trimming removed 2 bases from V and 6 bases from J; junction bases left unmatched: 17. CDR3 protein: CASSQLYRVPTSGGSNEQFF. CDR3 DNA: TGCGCCAGCAGCCAATTATACAGGGTCCCGACTAGCGGGGGAAGCAATGAGCAGTTCTTC.

The rearrangement uses TRBV7-8 and TRBJ1-2; 8 bases agree with TRBD1. This CDR3 comprises 15 residues. Trimming took 1 base from V and 2 from J; bases not matched to a gene: 3. The V gene's germline CDR1 is SGHVS and CDR2 FQNEAQ. The CDR3 sequence is CASSLGAGGNYGYTF. CDR3 sequence (DNA): TGTGCCAGCAGCTTAGGCGCAGGGGGCAACTATGGCTACACCTTC.

The rearrangement links TRBV5-1 to TRBJ2-7; 7 bases are shared with TRBD2. J gave up 7 bases and V 0 bases, and 16 bases lay outside the gene matches. This CDR3 spans 17 amino acids. Germline V CDR1 and CDR2: SGHRS, YFSETQ. CDR3 nucleotides: TGCGCCAGCAGCTTGGCGCCCGGGGGTGTACGGGGGGTAGAGCAGTACTTC. Its protein product is CASSLAPGGVRGVEQYF.

J is TRBJ2-3 and V is TRBV19; 8 bases are shared with TRBD1. The CDR3 length is 15 residues. The junction had 4 bases not matched to a gene; V was cut back by 5 bases and J by 0 bases. CDR1 and CDR2 from the germline V gene are LNHDA and SQIVND (reference sequence). CDR3 nucleotide sequence: TGTGCCAGTAGTTTCGGGACAGGTAGCACAGATACGCAGTATTTT. Protein: CASSFGTGSTDTQYF.

The V and J genes are TRBV19 and TRBJ2-3; 7 bases agree with TRBD2. Germline loops: CDR1 LNHDA, CDR2 SQIVND (reference sequence). V shed 6 bases and J 0 bases; nucleotides not matched to a gene: 6. This CDR3 comprises 15 residues. The CDR3 loop is CASSPGLSSTDTQYF. As DNA, the CDR3 is TGTGCCAGTAGCCCGGGACTATCAAGCACAGATACGCAGTATTTT.

This clone occurred a few times. This chain joins TRBV28 and TRBJ1-5; no firm D call. CDR1 and CDR2 from the germline V gene are MDHEN and SYDVKM. This CDR3 region has 16 residues. Trimming took off 3 bases at V and 6 bases at J, with 18 bases between the two ends. CDR3 protein: CASSFLTMNIRQPQHF. The CDR3 DNA sequence: TGTGCCAGCAGTTTCTTGACAATGAATATCCGTCAGCCCCAGCATTTT. Supplemented by reference TRBV28 and TRBJ1-5, the full variable domain reads DVKVTQSSRYLVKRTGEKVFLECVQDMDHENMFWYRQDPGLGLRLIYFSYDVKMKEKGDIPEGYSVSREKKERFSLILESASTNQTSMYLCASSFLTMNIRQPQHFGDGTRLSIL.

The chain recombines TRBV12-5 with TRBJ2-5; D possibly corresponds to TRBD2 (7 bases). Germline-derived CDR1 and CDR2 are LGHNT and FRNRAP. The CDR3 length is 18 residues. The V and J ends lost 1 base and 2 bases respectively, with 20 bases between them. Here the CDR3 reads CASGLGGGGSWGQETQYF. CDR3 coding DNA: TGTGCTAGTGGTTTGGGGGGAGGGGGTAGCTGGGGGCAAGAGACCCAGTACTTC.

This clone was detected only once. The rearrangement links TRBV4-1 to TRBJ2-5; 9 bases are a match to TRBD1. The J call is uncertain, as TRBJ2-7 better fits the DNA end. Germline V CDR1 and CDR2: MGHRA, YSYEKL. The CDR3 is made up of 16 amino acids. CDR3 nucleotide sequence: TGCGCCAGCAGCCAGGGTGACAGGGGGAGCTCCTACGAGCAGTACTTC. This sequence encodes CASSQGDRGSSYEQYF.

J is TRBJ2-2 and V is TRBV28, with TRBD2 matching over 11 bases. The germline gives CDR1 MDHEN, CDR2 SYDVKM. With 3 bases clipped from V and 3 bases from J, the junction kept 12 bases outside the gene matches. The length of the CDR3 is 19 residues. CDR3 protein: CASSFRATSGSIDTGELFF. As DNA, the CDR3 is TGTGCCAGCAGTTTTAGGGCAACTAGCGGGAGTATAGACACCGGGGAGCTGTTTTTT.

The genes are TRBV6-1 and TRBJ2-7; 9 bases line up with TRBD1. The CDR3 length is 13 residues. CDR1 and CDR2 from the germline V gene are MNHNS and SASEGT. The V segment lost 10 bases and the J segment 6 bases; nucleotides outside the gene matches: 10. The CDR3 sequence: CATNDRGVGEQYF. CDR3 sequence (DNA): TGTGCCACCAATGACAGGGGGGTCGGCGAGCAGTACTTC.

This chain connects TRBV19 to TRBJ2-1; 7 nucleotides match TRBD2. Germline V lookup: CDR1 LNHDA, CDR2 SQIVND (reference sequence). There are 15 residues in the CDR3. The ends lost 5 bases at V and 7 bases at J; junction bases unmatched: 11. CDR3 region: CASSRLAGGRNEQFF. The CDR3 region has the DNA TGTGCCAGTAGTCGACTAGCCGGTGGGAGGAATGAGCAGTTCTTC. The whole variable domain, filled in from reference TRBV19 and TRBJ2-1, reads DGGITQSPKYLFRKEGQNVTLSCEQNLNHDAMYWYRQDPGQGLRLIYYSQIVNDFQKGDIAEGYSVSREKKESFPLTVTSAQKNPTAFYLCASSRLAGGRNEQFFGPGTRLTVL.

The chain links TRBV7-2 to TRBJ2-1, with 9 bases fitting TRBD2. The CDR3 consists of 16 residues. Unmatched junction bases numbered 7, after V lost 3 bases and J lost 4 bases. The germline V gene encodes CDR1 SGHTA and CDR2 FQGNSA. CDR3 sequence: CASSFPTSGIYNEQFF. CDR3 sequence (DNA): TGTGCCAGCAGCTTTCCGACTAGCGGTATTTACAATGAGCAGTTCTTC.

V gene TRBV9 combines with J gene TRBJ1-6; the D is unclear. Per the germline V gene, CDR1 is SGDLS and CDR2 is YYNGEE. The ends were cut back, 5 bases at V and 0 bases at J, with 18 bases in the middle. The CDR3 spans 18 residues. CDR3 DNA sequence: TGTGCCAGCAGTTCTACTCTCTTGGGGAGCTCCTATAATTCACCCCTCCACTTT. Residues: CASSSTLLGSSYNSPLHF.

V usage is TRBV7-8 and J usage is TRBJ1-4; 7 positions match TRBD1. Germline CDR1 reads SGHVS; CDR2 reads FQNEAQ. J was trimmed by 8 bases and V by 5 bases; bases with no gene match: 14. CDR3 length: 16 amino acids. The CDR3 coding sequence is TGTGCCAGCAGCCCACCCGGGACAGCGGATGGAGAAAAACTGTTTTTT. This sequence encodes CASSPPGTADGEKLFF. Full variable domain (missing parts from reference TRBV7-8 and TRBJ1-4): GAGVSQSPRYKVAKRGQDVALRCDPISGHVSLFWYQQALGQGPEFLTYFQNEAQLDKSGLPSDRFFAERPEGSVSTLKIQRTQQEDSAVYLCASSPPGTADGEKLFFGSGTQLSVL.